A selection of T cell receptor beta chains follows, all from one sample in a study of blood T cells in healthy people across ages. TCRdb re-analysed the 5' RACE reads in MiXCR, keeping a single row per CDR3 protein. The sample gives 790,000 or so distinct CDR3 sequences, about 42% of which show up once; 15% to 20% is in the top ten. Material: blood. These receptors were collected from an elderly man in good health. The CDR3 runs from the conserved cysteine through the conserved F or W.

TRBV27	CASSSRPTPYEKPFF
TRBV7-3	CASSSSLAGAREQYF
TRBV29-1	CSVGTSGRGDEQFF
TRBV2	CASRTYGYTF
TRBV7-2	CASSAGMDTQYF
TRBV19	CASSGVWAKNIQYF
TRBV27	CASSLGITYNEQFF
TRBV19	CASSPTSTDTQYF
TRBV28	CAGRTQGGKNIQYF
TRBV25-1	CASSDFTGQGEEKLFF
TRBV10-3	CAITLGLEDEQYF
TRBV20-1	CSAAYNEQFF
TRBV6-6	CASSGTGAGTSTDTQYF
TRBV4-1	CASSQEGVRADTQYF
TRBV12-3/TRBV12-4	CASSPLTAGVNTGELFF
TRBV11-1	CASSPLAVDSNGYTF
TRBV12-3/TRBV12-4	CASSLGQGNLNTEAFF
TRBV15	CATSRDLGTATYEQCF
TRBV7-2	CASSLTGGWQGSDKNIQYF
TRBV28	CASSLRGQANEKLFF
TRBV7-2	CASSTDTFYEQYF
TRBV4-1	CASSQDKREGNTQYF
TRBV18	CASSLTSGNNEQYF
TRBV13	CASSPPHYSYEQYF
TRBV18	CASSPPGRTLYNEQFF
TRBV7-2	CASSPHGGQGVVKQYF
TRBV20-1	CSARDYGSSSDEQFF
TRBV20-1	CSANPGLAGSSYNEQYF
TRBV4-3	CASSPQHDSSTDTQYF
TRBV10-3	CAIRESGSDEQYF
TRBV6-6	CASSYSEAHEQYF
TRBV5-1	CASSLHDAVDTQYF
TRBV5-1	CASSLATGEVYEQYF
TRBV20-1	CRATRTGPPNEQFF
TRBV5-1	CASSLDGISYEQYF
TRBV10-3	CATSGTSYTYEQYF
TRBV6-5	CASSWPTRSGSTYEQYF
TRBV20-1	CSARDGLAGGPYEQYF
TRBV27	CASSDRMNYGYTF
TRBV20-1	CSAGGASSTGELFF
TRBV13	CASSHGGSYNEQYF
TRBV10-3	CAIRTYGNEQYF
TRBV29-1	CSVEIGPYNEQFF
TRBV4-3	CASSSRNNEQFF
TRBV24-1	CATSEGPGQGVGDLSYEQYF
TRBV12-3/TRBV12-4	CASRPRDSNTGELFF
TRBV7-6	CASSLAGQGSSYEQYF
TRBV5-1	CASRGGLAGNSYEQYF
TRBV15	CATSRKGRPGLGDYNEQFF
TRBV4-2	CASSHILQGETYEQYF
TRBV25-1	CASSEIESRYYTF